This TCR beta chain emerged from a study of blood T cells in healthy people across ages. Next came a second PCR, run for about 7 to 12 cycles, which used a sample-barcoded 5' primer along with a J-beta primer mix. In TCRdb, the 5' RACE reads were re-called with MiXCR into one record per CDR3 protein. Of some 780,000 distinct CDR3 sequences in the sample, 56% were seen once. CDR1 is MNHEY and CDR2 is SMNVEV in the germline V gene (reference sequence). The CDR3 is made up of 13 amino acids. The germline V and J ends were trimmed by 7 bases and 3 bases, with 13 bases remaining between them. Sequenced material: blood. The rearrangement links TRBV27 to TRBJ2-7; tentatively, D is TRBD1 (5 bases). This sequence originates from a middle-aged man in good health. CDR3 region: CASIVARDYEQYF. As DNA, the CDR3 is TGTGCCAGCATAGTCGCCAGGGACTACGAGCAGTACTTC.